These 13 T cell receptor beta chains came from one sample sequenced in a study of T cell responses to AZD1222 COVID-19 vaccine. The protocol was immunoSEQ multiplex PCR, while the TCRdb copy is restricted to in-frame clones and leaves out a portion. The sample yields 150,000 or so clones, about 91% seen once. The specimen comprised peripheral blood, sampled on day 0 of AZD1222 vaccination. Every receptor here comes from an adult in good health.

V gene TRBV12-3 or TRBV12-4 combines with J gene TRBJ1-2, with no clear D. V was cut by 6 bases and J by 4 bases, with 9 bases left in between. This CDR3 spans 12 amino acids. CDR3 region: CASREGIYGYTF. CDR3 DNA: TGTGCCAGCAGGGAAGGAATCTATGGCTACACCTTC.

This sequence joins TRBV13 and TRBJ2-7, with a weak D call TRBD1 (6 bases). This CDR3 has 12 amino acids. Between the trimmed V and J ends, which lost 5 bases and 3 bases, there was a span of 8 bases. The germline V gene has CDR1 PRHDT and CDR2 FYEKMQ (reference sequence). The CDR3 sequence is CASSLDSYEQYF. The CDR3 DNA is TGTGCCAGCAGCCTGGACAGCTACGAGCAGTACTTC. Full variable domain (missing parts from reference TRBV13 and TRBJ2-7): AAGVIQSPRHLIKEKRETATLKCYPIPRHDTVYWYQQGPGQDPQFLISFYEKMQSDKGSIPDRFSAQQFSDYHSELNMSSLELGDSALYFCASSLDSYEQYFGPGTRLTVT.

The CDR3 DNA reads as TGTGCCAGCTCACCCGGGAGGTTAGGGTCCGAGCAGTACTTC. Amino acid sequence: CASSPGRLGSEQYF. The chain employs TRBV18 and TRBJ2-7, with TRBD2 matching over 7 bases. J gave up 6 bases and V 3 bases, and 8 bases lay outside the gene matches. The germline V gene has CDR1 KGHSH and CDR2 LQKENI. This CDR3 is built from 14 residues.

The gene calls are TRBV7-2 and TRBJ2-1; 13 positions agree with TRBD2. Germline assignment: CDR1 SGHTA and CDR2 FQGNSA. CDR3 size: 16 residues. With V trimmed by 5 bases and J by 3 bases, 4 bases remained unmatched. The CDR3 nucleotides read TGTGCCAGCAGCAGGACTAGCGGGGGAAACTACAATGAGCAGTTCTTC. Protein sequence: CASSRTSGGNYNEQFF.

This chain connects TRBV27 to TRBJ1-2, with TRBD1 matching 7 bases. V dropped 5 bases and J dropped 2; count of bases not matched to a gene: 14. Germline V gene lookup returns CDR1 MNHEY and CDR2 SMNVEV (reference sequence). The CDR3 covers 17 residues. The CDR3 sequence is CASSESPSTGANYGYTF. The CDR3 nucleotides read TGTGCCAGCAGTGAATCCCCCTCAACAGGGGCAAACTATGGCTACACCTTC.

The rearrangement uses TRBV5-1 and TRBJ2-1; TRBD2 matches 7 bases. The CDR3 sequence is 16 residues long. Germline CDR1 SGHRS, CDR2 YFSETQ. J gave up 8 bases and V 1 base, and 12 bases lay outside the gene matches. DNA of the CDR3: TGCGCCAGCAGCTTGAATGGGCTAGCGGAGGCGGATGAGCAGTTCTTC. Its protein is CASSLNGLAEADEQFF.

This chain connects TRBV18 to TRBJ2-2; tentative D call: TRBD1 (5 bases). V lost 2 bases and J 1 base, leaving 8 bases between the germline ends. Germline V gene lookup returns CDR1 KGHSH and CDR2 LQKENI. The CDR3 sequence is 15 residues long. In nucleotides, the CDR3 is TGTGCCAGCTCACCATTAGGACAGAACACCGGGGAGCTGTTTTTT. Protein sequence: CASSPLGQNTGELFF.

This clone has only a few counts. The chain is built from TRBV19 and TRBJ1-1; D call uncertain. CDR3 length: 15 amino acids. Germline CDR1 LNHDA, CDR2 SQIVND (reference sequence). V lost 2 bases to trimming and J lost 4 bases, with 14 bases between them. The CDR3 loop is CASSILYSVSTEAFF. Written as DNA, the CDR3 is TGTGCCAGTAGTATACTATACAGCGTCTCCACTGAAGCTTTCTTT.

The chain joins TRBV30 to TRBJ1-6, with TRBD1 matching over 10 bases. V lost 3 bases, J lost 9 bases, and 8 bases stayed unmatched. The germline gives CDR1 GTSNPN, CDR2 SVGIG (reference sequence). The CDR3 runs to 15 residues. The CDR3 DNA reads TGTGCCTGGAGCCTCCGGGACAGGGGAGGTTCACCCCTCCACTTT. Residues: CAWSLRDRGGSPLHF.

V is TRBV6-2 or TRBV6-3 and J is TRBJ2-4, with D uncertain. Looked up from germline, CDR1 is MNHEY and CDR2 is SVGEGT. Deletions cut 5 bases from V and 1 base from J, with 12 bases between. The CDR3 is 15 residues long. The CDR3, as DNA: TGTGCCAGCAGTCAACGTCGGGTGGCCAAAAACATTCAGTACTTC. Amino acid sequence: CASSQRRVAKNIQYF.

V gene TRBV30 combines with J gene TRBJ1-5, with D perhaps TRBD1 (5 bases). Germline CDR1 reads GTSNPN; CDR2 reads SVGIG (reference sequence). The CDR3 consists of 13 residues. V lost 2 bases and J lost 3, with 8 bases in between. The CDR3: CAWSNRLNQPQHF. The DNA of the CDR3 is TGTGCCTGGAGTAACAGGCTCAATCAGCCCCAGCATTTT. The full variable domain, in which reference TRBV30 and TRBJ1-5 provide the parts outside the CDR3, is SQTIHQWPATLVQPVGSPLSLECTVEGTSNPNLYWYRQAAGRGLQLLFYSVGIGQISSEVPQNLSASRPQDRQFILSSKKLLLSDSGFYLCAWSNRLNQPQHFGDGTRLSIL.

The chain is built from TRBV4-1 and TRBJ1-5, with no clear D. Per germline, CDR1 MGHRA and CDR2 YSYEKL. The ends were cut back, 4 bases at V and 7 bases at J, with 14 bases in the middle. The CDR3 has 14 residues. The chain's CDR3 is CASSPGSLGQPQHF. CDR3 bases: TGCGCCAGCAGCCCGGGGTCCCTCGGGCAGCCCCAGCATTTT.

The V gene is TRBV29-1, the J gene TRBJ2-7, with 9 positions matching TRBD1. This CDR3 has 13 amino acids. Trimming took 6 bases from V and 7 from J; bases not matched to a gene: 10. CDR1 SQVTM and CDR2 ANQGSEA come from the germline V gene. In DNA, the CDR3 is TGCAGCGTCCGCCGGGACAGGGAGGGGGAGCAGTACTTC. Translating it yields CSVRRDREGEQYF.